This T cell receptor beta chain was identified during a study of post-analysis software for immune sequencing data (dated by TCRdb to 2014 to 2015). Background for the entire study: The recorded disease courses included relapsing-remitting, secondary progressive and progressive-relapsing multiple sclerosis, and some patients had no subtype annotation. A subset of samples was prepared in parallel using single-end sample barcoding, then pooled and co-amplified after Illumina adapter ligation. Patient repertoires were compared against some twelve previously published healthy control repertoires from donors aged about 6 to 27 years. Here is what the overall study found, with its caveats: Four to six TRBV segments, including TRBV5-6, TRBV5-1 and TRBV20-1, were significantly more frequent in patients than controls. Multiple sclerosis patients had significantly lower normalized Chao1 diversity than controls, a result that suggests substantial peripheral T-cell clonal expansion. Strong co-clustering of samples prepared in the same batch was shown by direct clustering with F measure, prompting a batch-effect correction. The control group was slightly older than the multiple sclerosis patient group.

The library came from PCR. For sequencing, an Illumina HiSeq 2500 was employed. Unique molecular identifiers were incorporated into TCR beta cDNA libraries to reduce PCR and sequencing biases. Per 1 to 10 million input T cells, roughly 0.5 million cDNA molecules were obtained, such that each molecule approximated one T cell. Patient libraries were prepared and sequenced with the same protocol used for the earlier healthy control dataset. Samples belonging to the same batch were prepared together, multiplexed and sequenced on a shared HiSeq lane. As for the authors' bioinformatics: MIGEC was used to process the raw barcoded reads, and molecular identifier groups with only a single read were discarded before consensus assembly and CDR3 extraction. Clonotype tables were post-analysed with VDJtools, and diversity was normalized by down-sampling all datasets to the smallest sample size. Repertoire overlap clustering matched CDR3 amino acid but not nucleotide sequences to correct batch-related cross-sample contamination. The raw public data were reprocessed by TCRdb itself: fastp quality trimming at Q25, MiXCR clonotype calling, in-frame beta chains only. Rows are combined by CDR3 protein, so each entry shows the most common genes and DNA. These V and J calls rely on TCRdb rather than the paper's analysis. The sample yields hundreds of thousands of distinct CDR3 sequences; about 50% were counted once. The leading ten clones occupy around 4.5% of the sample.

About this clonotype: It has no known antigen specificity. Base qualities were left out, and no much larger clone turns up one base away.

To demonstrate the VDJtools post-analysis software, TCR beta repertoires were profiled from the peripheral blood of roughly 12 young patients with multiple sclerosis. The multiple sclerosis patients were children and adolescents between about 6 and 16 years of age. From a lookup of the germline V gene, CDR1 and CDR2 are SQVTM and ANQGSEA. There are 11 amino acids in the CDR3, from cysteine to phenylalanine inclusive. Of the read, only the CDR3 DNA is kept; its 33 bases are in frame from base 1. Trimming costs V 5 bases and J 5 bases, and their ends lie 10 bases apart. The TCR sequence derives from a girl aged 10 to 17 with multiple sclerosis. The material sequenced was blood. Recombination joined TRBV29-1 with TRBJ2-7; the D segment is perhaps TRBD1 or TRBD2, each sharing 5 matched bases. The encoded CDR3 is CSVPGPNEQYF. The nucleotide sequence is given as TGCAGCGTTCCGGGGCCAAACGAGCAGTACTTC.